Sequencing of this TCR beta chain was carried out in a study of blood T cell repertoires in COVID-19. The repertoire was sequenced with immunoSEQ multiplex PCR; TCRdb's copy has only in-frame clones and lacks some. The repertoire holds tens of thousands of clones, with about 87% as singletons. V dropped 5 bases and J dropped 3 bases, with 13 bases sitting between them. CDR3 length: 14 amino acids. CDR1 and CDR2 from the germline V gene are SEHNR and FQNEAQ (reference sequence). The rearrangement links TRBV7-9 to TRBJ1-1, with D perhaps TRBD1 (5 bases). The TCR was taken from a human donor in a cohort sampled during active COVID-19. The specimen was peripheral blood. CDR3 nucleotide sequence: TGTGCCAGCAGCATTACCGGGGGGGACACTGAAGCTTTCTTT. Its protein is CASSITGGDTEAFF.